The clone carrying this T cell receptor (beta chain) was seen once. The antigen remains undetermined. TCRdb's table, derived via immunoSEQ multiplex PCR, lists solely in-frame clones and lacks some. The sample yields 100,000 to 150,000 clones, more than 70% seen once. The record originates from a study of T cell responses to AZD1222 COVID-19 vaccine. Whole-study context: Samples with a second dose at about 4 or about 12 weeks were pooled together. Study-level points and caveats: The breadth and depth of Spike-specific TCRs increased once two AZD1222 doses had been given.

The ends were cut back, 4 bases at V and 0 bases at J, with 13 bases in the middle. This CDR3 has 15 residues. The germline gives CDR1 SGHDT, CDR2 YYEEEE. The sequencing here drew on peripheral blood, taken on day 0 of AZD1222 vaccination. The chain employs TRBV5-6 and TRBJ1-2; D unclear. The clonotype originates from an adult in good health. The CDR3 nucleotides read TGTGCCAGCAGCCCAGGACTGTTAGCTAACTATGGCTACACCTTC. This codes for CASSPGLLANYGYTF.